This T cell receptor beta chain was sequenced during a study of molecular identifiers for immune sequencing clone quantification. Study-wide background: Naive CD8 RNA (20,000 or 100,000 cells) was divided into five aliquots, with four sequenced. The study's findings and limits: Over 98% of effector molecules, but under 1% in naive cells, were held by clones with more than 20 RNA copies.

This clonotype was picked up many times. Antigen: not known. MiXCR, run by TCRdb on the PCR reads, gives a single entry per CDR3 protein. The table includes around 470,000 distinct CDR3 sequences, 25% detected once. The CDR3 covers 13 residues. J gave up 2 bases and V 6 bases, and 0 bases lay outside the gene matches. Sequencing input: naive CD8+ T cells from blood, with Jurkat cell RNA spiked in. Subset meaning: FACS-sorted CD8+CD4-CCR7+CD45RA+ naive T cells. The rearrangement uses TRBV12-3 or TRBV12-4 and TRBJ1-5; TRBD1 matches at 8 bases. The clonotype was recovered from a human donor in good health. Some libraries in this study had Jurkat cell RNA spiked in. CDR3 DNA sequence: TGTGCCAGCAGGGGACAGGGCAATCAGCCCCAGCATTTT. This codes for CASRGQGNQPQHF.